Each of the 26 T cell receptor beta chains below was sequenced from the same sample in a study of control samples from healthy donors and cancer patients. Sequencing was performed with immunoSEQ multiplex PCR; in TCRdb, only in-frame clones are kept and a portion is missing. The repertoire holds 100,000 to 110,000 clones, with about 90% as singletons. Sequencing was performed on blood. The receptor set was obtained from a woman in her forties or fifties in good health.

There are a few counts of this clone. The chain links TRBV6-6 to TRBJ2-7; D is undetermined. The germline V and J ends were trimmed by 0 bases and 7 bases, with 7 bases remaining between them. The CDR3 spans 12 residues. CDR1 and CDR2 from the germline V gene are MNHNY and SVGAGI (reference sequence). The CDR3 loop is CASSYSMVEQYF. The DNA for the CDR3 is TGTGCCAGCAGTTACTCGATGGTAGAGCAGTACTTC.

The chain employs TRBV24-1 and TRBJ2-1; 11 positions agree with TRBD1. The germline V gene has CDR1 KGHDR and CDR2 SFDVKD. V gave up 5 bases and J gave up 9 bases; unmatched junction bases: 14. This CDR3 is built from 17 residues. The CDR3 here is CATSVSLGTGGNGEQFF. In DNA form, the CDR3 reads TGTGCCACCAGTGTGAGCCTCGGGACAGGGGGTAACGGTGAGCAGTTCTTC.

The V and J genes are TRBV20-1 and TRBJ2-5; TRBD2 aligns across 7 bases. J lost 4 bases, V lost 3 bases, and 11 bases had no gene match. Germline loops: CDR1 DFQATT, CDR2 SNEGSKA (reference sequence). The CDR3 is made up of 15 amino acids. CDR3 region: CSASRAGVWGETQYF. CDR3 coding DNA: TGCAGTGCTAGTCGGGCGGGAGTTTGGGGAGAGACCCAGTACTTC.

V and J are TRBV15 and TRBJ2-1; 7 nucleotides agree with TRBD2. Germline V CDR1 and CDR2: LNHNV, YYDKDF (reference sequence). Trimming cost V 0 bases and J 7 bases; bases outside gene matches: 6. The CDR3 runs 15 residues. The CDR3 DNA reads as TGTGCCACCAGCAGAGATCGCGGGAGCGGGAATGAGCAGTTCTTC. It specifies CATSRDRGSGNEQFF. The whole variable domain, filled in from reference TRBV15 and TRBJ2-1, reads DAMVIQNPRYQVTQFGKPVTLSCSQTLNHNVMYWYQQKSSQAPKLLFHYYDKDFNNEADTPDNFQSRRPNTSFCFLDIRSPGLGDTAMYLCATSRDRGSGNEQFFGPGTRLTVL.

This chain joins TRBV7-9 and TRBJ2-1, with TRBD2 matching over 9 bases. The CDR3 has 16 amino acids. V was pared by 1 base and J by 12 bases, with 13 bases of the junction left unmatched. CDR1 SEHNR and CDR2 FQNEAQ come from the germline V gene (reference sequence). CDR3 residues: CASSLVWTSEPPGQFF. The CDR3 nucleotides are TGTGCCAGCAGCTTAGTATGGACTAGCGAACCTCCGGGGCAGTTCTTC.

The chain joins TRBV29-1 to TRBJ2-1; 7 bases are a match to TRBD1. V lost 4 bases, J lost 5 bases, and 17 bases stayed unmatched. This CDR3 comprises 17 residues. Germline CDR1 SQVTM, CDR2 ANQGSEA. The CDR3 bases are TGCAGCGTTGTGGATTCGGGCAGGGGGTTTCGGGACAATGAGCAGTTCTTC. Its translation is CSVVDSGRGFRDNEQFF.

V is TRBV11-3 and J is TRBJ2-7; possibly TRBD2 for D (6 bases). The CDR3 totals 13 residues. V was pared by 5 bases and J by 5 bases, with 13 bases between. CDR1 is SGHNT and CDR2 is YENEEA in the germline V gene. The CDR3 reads CASSPGGTHEQYF. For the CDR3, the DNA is TGTGCCAGCAGCCCTGGGGGGACCCACGAGCAGTACTTC.

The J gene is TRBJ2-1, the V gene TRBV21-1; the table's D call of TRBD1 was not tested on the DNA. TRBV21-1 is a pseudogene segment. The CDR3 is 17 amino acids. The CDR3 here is CASTRGGGSELGNEQFF. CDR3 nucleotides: TGTGCCAGCACCAGGGGCGGCGGATCGGAGTTAGGCAATGAGCAGTTCTTC.

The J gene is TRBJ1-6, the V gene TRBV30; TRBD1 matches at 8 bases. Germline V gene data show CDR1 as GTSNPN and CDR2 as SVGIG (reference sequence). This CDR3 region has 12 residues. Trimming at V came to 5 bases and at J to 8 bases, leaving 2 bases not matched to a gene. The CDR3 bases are TGTGCCTGGGGACAGGGTCATTCACCCCTCCACTTT. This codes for CAWGQGHSPLHF.

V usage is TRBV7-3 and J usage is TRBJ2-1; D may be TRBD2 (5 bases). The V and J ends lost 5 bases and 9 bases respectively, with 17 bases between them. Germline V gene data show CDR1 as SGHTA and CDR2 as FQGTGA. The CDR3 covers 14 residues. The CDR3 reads CASSQGGRSSEQFF. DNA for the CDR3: TGTGCCAGCAGCCAAGGAGGCCGGTCCAGTGAGCAGTTCTTC. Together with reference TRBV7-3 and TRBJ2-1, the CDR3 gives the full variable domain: GAGVSQTPSNKVTEKGKYVELRCDPISGHTALYWYRQSLGQGPEFLIYFQGTGAADDSGLPNDRFFAVRPEGSVSTLKIQRTERGDSAVYLCASSQGGRSSEQFFGPGTRLTVL.

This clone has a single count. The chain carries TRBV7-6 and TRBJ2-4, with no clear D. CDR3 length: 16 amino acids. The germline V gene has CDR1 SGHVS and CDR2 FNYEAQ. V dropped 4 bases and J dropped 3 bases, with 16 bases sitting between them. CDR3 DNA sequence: TGTGCCAGCAGCTCCCATATACGTACCAACAAAAACATTCAGTACTTC. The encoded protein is CASSSHIRTNKNIQYF.

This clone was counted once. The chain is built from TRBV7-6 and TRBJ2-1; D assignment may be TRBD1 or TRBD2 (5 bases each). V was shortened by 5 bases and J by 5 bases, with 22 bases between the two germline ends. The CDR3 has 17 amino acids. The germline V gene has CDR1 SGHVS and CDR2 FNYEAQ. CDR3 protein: CASSEEVEGLYNNEQFF. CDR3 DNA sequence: TGTGCCAGCAGCGAGGAGGTCGAGGGGCTATATAACAATGAGCAGTTCTTC.

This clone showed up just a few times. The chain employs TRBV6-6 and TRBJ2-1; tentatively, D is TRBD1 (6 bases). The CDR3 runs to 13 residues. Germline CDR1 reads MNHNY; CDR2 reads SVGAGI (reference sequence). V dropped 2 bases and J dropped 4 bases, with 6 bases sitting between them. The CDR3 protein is CASSYQGYNEQFF. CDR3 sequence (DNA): TGTGCCAGCAGTTACCAGGGGTACAATGAGCAGTTCTTC.

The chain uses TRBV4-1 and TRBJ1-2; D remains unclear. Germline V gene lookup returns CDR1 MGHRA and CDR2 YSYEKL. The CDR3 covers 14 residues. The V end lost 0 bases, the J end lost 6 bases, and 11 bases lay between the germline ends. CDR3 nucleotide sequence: TGCGCCAGCAGCCAAGATAGTGACTTTAATGGCTACACCTTC. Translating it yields CASSQDSDFNGYTF.

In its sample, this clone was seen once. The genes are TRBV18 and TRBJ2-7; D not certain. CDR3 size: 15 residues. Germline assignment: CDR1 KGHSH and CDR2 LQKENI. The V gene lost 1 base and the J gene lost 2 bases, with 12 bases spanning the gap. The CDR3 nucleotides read TGTGCCAGCTCACCACAGGGAAGTCCGGCCTACGAGCAGTACGTC. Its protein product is CASSPQGSPAYEQYV.

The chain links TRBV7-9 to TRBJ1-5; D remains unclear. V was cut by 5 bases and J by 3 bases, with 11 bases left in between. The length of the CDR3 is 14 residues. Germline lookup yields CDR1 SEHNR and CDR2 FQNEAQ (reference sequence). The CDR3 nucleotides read TGTGCCAGCAGCACGGACGGAGCCAATCAGCCCCAGCATTTT. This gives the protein CASSTDGANQPQHF.

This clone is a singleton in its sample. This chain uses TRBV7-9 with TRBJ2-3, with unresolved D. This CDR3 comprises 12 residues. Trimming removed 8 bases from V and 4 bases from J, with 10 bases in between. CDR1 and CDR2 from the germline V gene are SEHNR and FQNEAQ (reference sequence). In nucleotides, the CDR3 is TGTGCCAGCTCCCGATTGTCAGATACGCAGTATTTT. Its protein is CASSRLSDTQYF.

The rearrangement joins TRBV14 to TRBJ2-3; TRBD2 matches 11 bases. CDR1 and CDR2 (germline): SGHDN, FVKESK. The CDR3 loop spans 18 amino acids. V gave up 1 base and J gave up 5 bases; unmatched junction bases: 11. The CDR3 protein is CASSQGFYSGRAVDTQYF. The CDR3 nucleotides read TGTGCCAGCAGCCAAGGTTTCTATAGCGGGAGGGCCGTAGATACGCAGTATTTT.

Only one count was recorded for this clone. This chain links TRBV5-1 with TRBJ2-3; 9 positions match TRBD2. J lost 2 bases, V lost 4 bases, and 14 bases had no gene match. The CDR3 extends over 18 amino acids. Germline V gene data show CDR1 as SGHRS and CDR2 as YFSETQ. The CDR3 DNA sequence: TGCGCCAGCAGCCCTCGCGGGAAGACTAGCGGATTCACAGATACGCAGTATTTT. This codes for CASSPRGKTSGFTDTQYF.

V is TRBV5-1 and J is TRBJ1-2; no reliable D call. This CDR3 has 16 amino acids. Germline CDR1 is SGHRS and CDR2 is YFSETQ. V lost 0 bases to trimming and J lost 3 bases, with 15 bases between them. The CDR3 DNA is TGCGCCAGCAGCTTGGGAGCCGGGCCGCGGGACTATGGCTACACCTTC. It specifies CASSLGAGPRDYGYTF. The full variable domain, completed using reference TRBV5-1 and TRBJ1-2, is KAGVTQTPRYLIKTRGQQVTLSCSPISGHRSVSWYQQTPGQGLQFLFEYFSETQRNKGNFPGRFSGRQFSNSRSEMNVSTLELGDSALYLCASSLGAGPRDYGYTFGSGTRLTVV.

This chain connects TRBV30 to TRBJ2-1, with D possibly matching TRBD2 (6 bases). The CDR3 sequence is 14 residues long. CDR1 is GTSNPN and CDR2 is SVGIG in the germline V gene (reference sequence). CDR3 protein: CVTKHGTGTNEQFF. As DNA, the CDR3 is TGTGTCACTAAACACGGGACTGGGACCAATGAGCAGTTCTTC. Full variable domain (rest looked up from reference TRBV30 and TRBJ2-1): SQTIHQWPATLVQPVGSPLSLECTVEGTSNPNLYWYRQAAGRGLQLLFYSVGIGQISSEVPQNLSASRPQDRQFILSSKKLLLSDSGFYLCVTKHGTGTNEQFFGPGTRLTVL.

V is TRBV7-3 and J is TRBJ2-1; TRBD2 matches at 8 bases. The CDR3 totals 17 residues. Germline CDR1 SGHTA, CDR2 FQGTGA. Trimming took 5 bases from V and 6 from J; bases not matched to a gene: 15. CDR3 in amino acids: CASSPQPGLGIGNEQFF. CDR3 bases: TGTGCCAGCAGCCCGCAACCGGGACTAGGGATCGGCAATGAGCAGTTCTTC.

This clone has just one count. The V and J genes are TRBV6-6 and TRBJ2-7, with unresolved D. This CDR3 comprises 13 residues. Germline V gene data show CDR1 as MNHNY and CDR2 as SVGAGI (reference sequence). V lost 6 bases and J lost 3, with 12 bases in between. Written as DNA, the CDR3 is TGTGCCAGCAGGGGCGGCGTCTACTACGAGCAGTACTTC. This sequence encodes CASRGGVYYEQYF.

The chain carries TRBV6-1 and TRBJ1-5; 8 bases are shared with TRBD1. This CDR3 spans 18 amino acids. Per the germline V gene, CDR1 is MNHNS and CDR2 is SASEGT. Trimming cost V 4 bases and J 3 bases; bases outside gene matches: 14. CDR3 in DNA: TGTGCCAGCAGTGTGGGCAGGGGGCTCAGTTCGGTCAATCAGCCCCAGCATTTT. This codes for CASSVGRGLSSVNQPQHF.

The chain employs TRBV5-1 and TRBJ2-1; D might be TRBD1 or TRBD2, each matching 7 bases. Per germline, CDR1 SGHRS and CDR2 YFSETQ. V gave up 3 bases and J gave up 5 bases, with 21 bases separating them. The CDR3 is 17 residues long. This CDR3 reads CASSSGQGGTLHNEQFF. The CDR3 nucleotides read TGCGCCAGCAGCTCCGGCCAGGGGGGGACTCTTCACAATGAGCAGTTCTTC.

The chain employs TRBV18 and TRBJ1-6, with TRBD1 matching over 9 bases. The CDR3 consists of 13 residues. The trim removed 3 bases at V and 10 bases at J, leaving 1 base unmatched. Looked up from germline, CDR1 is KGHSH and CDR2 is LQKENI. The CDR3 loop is CASSPGTGSPLHF. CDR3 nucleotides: TGTGCCAGCTCACCGGGGACAGGGTCACCCCTCCACTTT.